Listed here are 27 T cell receptor beta chains from one sample, sequenced in a study of Ad26.COV2.S vaccination and SARS-CoV-2 variants. Treatment here: around 19 received Ad26.COV2.S at low or high dose, single or two shots; about 5 received placebo; per-sample allocation not given. Vaccine and placebo recipients were sampled on day 63 after the first injection. Clones were read by immunoSEQ multiplex PCR, and TCRdb kept only the in-frame ones, dropping some. Of approximately 300,000 clones in the sample, 85% to 90% were seen once. Sequences were derived from peripheral blood, sampled in a trial of Ad26.COV2.S vaccine versus placebo. The receptors were sampled from a person between 18 and 65 years old who received the Ad26.COV2.S COVID-19 vaccine or a placebo.

J is TRBJ1-2 and V is TRBV13; 7 bases map to TRBD1. V lost 3 bases to trimming and J lost 5 bases; unmatched junction nucleotides: 6. The CDR3 is 14 amino acids. In germline, CDR1 is PRHDT, CDR2 FYEKMQ (reference sequence). CDR3 DNA: TGTGCCAGCAGCTTGGGACAGCCCCCTTATGGCTACACCTTC. This codes for CASSLGQPPYGYTF.

The chain carries TRBV10-1 and TRBJ1-1, with D perhaps matching TRBD1 (5 bases). The CDR3 has 14 amino acids. Trimming took off 1 base at V and 6 bases at J, with 12 bases between the two ends. Germline-derived CDR1 and CDR2 are WNHNN and SYGVQD (reference sequence). Written as DNA, the CDR3 is TGCGCCAGCAGTGAGTATAGGGGCTCGGCTGAAGCTTTCTTT. This gives the protein CASSEYRGSAEAFF.

This chain uses TRBV18 with TRBJ1-1; tentative D call: TRBD1 (6 bases). With 8 bases removed from V and 6 bases from J, the gap between germline ends came to 16 bases. In germline, CDR1 is KGHSH, CDR2 LQKENI. This CDR3 has 13 residues. CDR3 in DNA: TGTGCCAGCACACAGACAGGAACTTCTGAAGCTTTCTTT. It specifies CASTQTGTSEAFF.

This clone was seen just once. This chain uses TRBV21-1 with TRBJ1-1. TRBV21-1 constitutes a pseudogene. The CDR3 runs to 14 residues. The CDR3 reads CASLWRGGVTEAFF. The CDR3 nucleotides are TGTGCCAGCCTGTGGAGAGGGGGGGTCACTGAAGCTTTCTTT.

This rearrangement joins TRBV5-1 to TRBJ1-3; 7 bases agree with TRBD1. With V trimmed by 7 bases and J by 0 bases, 7 bases remained unmatched. Germline V lookup: CDR1 SGHRS, CDR2 YFSETQ. This CDR3 is built from 15 residues. CDR3 sequence: CASSGGQSSGNTIYF. The CDR3 DNA reads as TGCGCCAGCTCGGGGGGACAGAGCTCTGGAAACACCATATATTTT.

The rearrangement links TRBV18 to TRBJ1-1; a weak D match, TRBD1 (6 bases). The CDR3 totals 15 residues. The germline V and J ends were trimmed by 5 bases and 0 bases, with 13 bases remaining between them. Germline CDR1 and CDR2: KGHSH and LQKENI. The CDR3 coding sequence is TGTGCCAGCTCAATACTAGGGGGGTTGAACACTGAAGCTTTCTTT. Amino acids: CASSILGGLNTEAFF.

The chain has TRBV5-1 and TRBJ1-6; D possibly corresponds to TRBD1 (5 bases). Trimming stripped 4 bases from V and 13 bases from J, with 12 bases between. This CDR3 comprises 12 residues. Germline CDR1 SGHRS, CDR2 YFSETQ. The CDR3: CASSTGPPPLHF. CDR3 DNA sequence: TGCGCCAGCAGCACGGGGCCCCCGCCCCTCCACTTT. Complete variable domain (other parts from reference TRBV5-1 and TRBJ1-6): KAGVTQTPRYLIKTRGQQVTLSCSPISGHRSVSWYQQTPGQGLQFLFEYFSETQRNKGNFPGRFSGRQFSNSRSEMNVSTLELGDSALYLCASSTGPPPLHFGNGTRLTVT.

The chain employs TRBV4-1 and TRBJ2-5, with 7 bases fitting TRBD2. The CDR3 has 16 amino acids. Germline CDR1 MGHRA, CDR2 YSYEKL. The J segment lost 1 base and the V segment lost 5 bases, leaving 10 bases of the junction unmatched. As DNA, the CDR3 is TGCGCCAGCAGCAGAATCCGACTAGCCCCCCAAGAGACCCAGTACTTC. The encoded protein is CASSRIRLAPQETQYF.

The chain links TRBV6-5 to TRBJ1-5; 7 positions match TRBD1. CDR3 length: 15 amino acids. Germline V gene sequence: CDR1 MNHEY, CDR2 SVGAGI. Losses at the gene ends were 6 bases for V and 4 bases for J; bases not matched to a gene: 9. DNA of the CDR3: TGTGCCAGCAGCGCCCCGGGACAGTTTAATCAGCCCCAGCATTTT. It is translated as CASSAPGQFNQPQHF.

This sequence joins TRBV25-1 and TRBJ1-1; no clear D. The CDR3 spans 18 residues. Deletions cut 3 bases from V and 0 bases from J, with 20 bases between. Germline V gene data show CDR1 as MGHDK and CDR2 as SYGVNS. The DNA of the CDR3 is TGTGCCAGCAGTGATTGTCGGAGGAGGTACGAGATGAACACTGAAGCTTTCTTT. Translating it yields CASSDCRRRYEMNTEAFF. The variable domain in full, with the rest retrieved from reference TRBV25-1 and TRBJ1-1, is EADIYQTPRYLVIGTGKKITLECSQTMGHDKMYWYQQDPGMELHLIHYSYGVNSTEKGDLSSESTVSRIRTEHFPLTLESARPSHTSQYLCASSDCRRRYEMNTEAFFGQGTRLTVV.

The chain has TRBV9 and TRBJ2-2; 9 nucleotides line up with TRBD2. Trimming took 4 bases from V and 1 from J; bases not matched to a gene: 14. The CDR3 covers 19 residues. Germline V lookup: CDR1 SGDLS, CDR2 YYNGEE. The CDR3 sequence is CASSPRLAGGPGNTGELFF. The DNA for the CDR3 is TGTGCCAGCAGCCCAAGACTCGCGGGGGGGCCAGGGAACACCGGGGAGCTGTTTTTT.

The rearrangement joins TRBV11-2 to TRBJ2-7; D remains ambiguous. This CDR3 comprises 13 residues. Germline loops: CDR1 SGHAT, CDR2 FQNNGV. Trimming took 5 bases from V and 2 from J, leaving 10 bases between them. The CDR3 nucleotides read TGTGCCAGCAGCCTCGACACCACCTACGAGCAGTACTTC. Its protein product is CASSLDTTYEQYF.

The rearrangement uses TRBV2 and TRBJ2-2; TRBD1 matches at 9 bases. Germline CDR1 and CDR2: SNHLY and FYNNEI. With V trimmed by 7 bases and J by 0 bases, 12 bases remained unmatched. The CDR3 covers 18 residues. The CDR3 DNA reads as TGTGCCAGCACTACGCGTCCACGACAGGGGGCGAACACCGGGGAGCTGTTTTTT. Amino acid sequence: CASTTRPRQGANTGELFF.

The chain has TRBV14 and TRBJ1-1; D is unclear. The germline gives CDR1 SGHDN, CDR2 FVKESK. Trimming took off 1 base at V and 11 bases at J, with 14 bases between the two ends. The CDR3 is made up of 13 amino acids. CDR3 sequence (DNA): TGTGCCAGCAGCCAAGCGTCGGTCCGGCGGGCTTTCTTT. Translation gives CASSQASVRRAFF.

This clone is a singleton in its sample. This chain joins TRBV7-9 and TRBJ2-5, with D perhaps TRBD2 (7 bases). Germline CDR1 and CDR2: SEHNR and FQNEAQ (reference sequence). The CDR3 is made up of 15 amino acids. The ends were cut back, 5 bases at V and 2 bases at J, with 15 bases in the middle. CDR3 nucleotide sequence: TGTGCCAGCAGCCGGCTCGGGGGGCTACAAGAGACCCAGTACTTC. As protein: CASSRLGGLQETQYF.

The rearrangement links TRBV5-4 to TRBJ2-2; 10 nucleotides line up with TRBD2. This CDR3 contains 16 residues. The V gene end was trimmed by 6 bases and the J gene end by 1 base; junction bases not matched to a gene: 6. Per the germline V gene, CDR1 is SGHNT and CDR2 is YYREEE (reference sequence). The CDR3 bases are TGTGCCAGCAACTCAGCGGGGGGGCGGAACACCGGGGAGCTGTTTTTT. This translates into CASNSAGGRNTGELFF.

The V call is TRBV30, the J call TRBJ1-2; D unclear. V lost 4 bases to trimming and J lost 5 bases, with 14 bases between them. The CDR3 is made up of 13 amino acids. CDR1 is GTSNPN and CDR2 is SVGIG in the germline V gene (reference sequence). The CDR3 coding sequence is TGTGCCTGGACAGATACTTTTCAGTATGGCTACACCTTC. Protein product: CAWTDTFQYGYTF.

This rearrangement joins TRBV5-1 to TRBJ1-2; TRBD1 aligns across 7 bases. CDR1 SGHRS and CDR2 YFSETQ come from the germline V gene. Unmatched junction bases numbered 8, after V lost 3 bases and J lost 0 bases. This CDR3 spans 16 amino acids. Written as DNA, the CDR3 is TGCGCCAGCAGCTGGGGGACAGCGAGAGCTAACTATGGCTACACCTTC. Amino acid sequence: CASSWGTARANYGYTF.

V and J are TRBV5-1 and TRBJ2-3, with 9 bases lining up with TRBD2. This CDR3 is built from 14 residues. The junction had 4 bases not matched to a gene; V was cut back by 2 bases and J by 6 bases. Germline-derived CDR1 and CDR2 are SGHRS and YFSETQ. CDR3 sequence reads: CASSFGGGADTQYF. The CDR3 DNA is TGCGCCAGCAGCTTCGGCGGGGGGGCCGATACGCAGTATTTT.

V and J are TRBV4-2 and TRBJ1-6, with TRBD1 matching 8 bases. Per germline, CDR1 LGHNA and CDR2 YNFKEQ. This CDR3 is 17 amino acids long. Trimming cost V 2 bases and J 8 bases; bases outside gene matches: 11. As DNA, the CDR3 is TGTGCCAGCAGCCAACCAACAGGGGGAAGGTTAGATTCACCCCTCCACTTT. Translating gives CASSQPTGGRLDSPLHF.

The chain recombines TRBV5-6 with TRBJ1-6, with 8 bases fitting TRBD1. CDR3 length equals 16 residues. V was clipped by 3 bases and J by 5 bases; unmatched bases: 7. Germline loops: CDR1 SGHDT, CDR2 YYEEEE. CDR3 nucleotides: TGTGCCAGCAGCTCAGGACAGGGCTGGGATAATTCACCCCTCCACTTT. Translation gives CASSSGQGWDNSPLHF.

This clone was recorded once. The chain employs TRBV9 and TRBJ2-5, with D tentatively TRBD1 or TRBD2 (5 bases each). V was trimmed by 5 bases and J by 5 bases, leaving 16 bases between them. Germline V gene data show CDR1 as SGDLS and CDR2 as YYNGEE. The CDR3 extends over 14 amino acids. The CDR3 bases are TGTGCCAGCAGAGGCATTGGGGGAAGGGAGACCCAGTACTTC. This codes for CASRGIGGRETQYF.

The chain recombines TRBV6-5 with TRBJ1-2, with 9 bases fitting TRBD1. V gave up 3 bases and J gave up 4 bases; unmatched junction bases: 6. The germline V gene encodes CDR1 MNHEY and CDR2 SVGAGI. The CDR3 sequence is 15 residues long. As DNA, the CDR3 is TGTGCCAGCAGTTATGCCCTGGGACAGGGCTATGGCTACACCTTC. It specifies CASSYALGQGYGYTF.

The chain combines TRBV6-5 with TRBJ1-1; no definite D call. Germline CDR1 reads MNHEY; CDR2 reads SVGAGI. The CDR3 extends over 11 amino acids. Trimming took 4 bases from V and 4 from J, leaving 4 bases between them. This CDR3 reads CASSSPTEAFF. The CDR3, as DNA: TGTGCCAGCAGTTCTCCCACTGAAGCTTTCTTT.

The chain combines TRBV3-1 (or the pseudogene TRBV3-2) with TRBJ2-2; D not certain. Germline V gene lookup returns CDR1 LGHDT and CDR2 YNNKEL (reference sequence). V shed 1 base and J shed 2 bases, with 5 bases lying between them. The CDR3 is 14 residues long. The CDR3 loop reads CASSQVVNTGELFF. The CDR3 DNA reads TGTGCCAGCAGCCAAGTAGTAAACACCGGGGAGCTGTTTTTT.

V usage is TRBV10-2 and J usage is TRBJ1-1, with D perhaps TRBD1 (6 bases). Germline V gene lookup returns CDR1 WSHSY and CDR2 SAAADI. The CDR3 runs to 13 residues. V was trimmed by 4 bases and J by 7 bases, leaving 13 bases between them. CDR3 residues: CASSGQETYEAFF. The DNA for the CDR3 is TGCGCCAGCAGTGGACAGGAGACCTATGAAGCTTTCTTT.

The gene calls are TRBV12-3 or TRBV12-4 and TRBJ1-1, with D unresolved. Between the trimmed V and J ends, which lost 11 bases and 0 bases, there was a span of 13 bases. The CDR3 totals 13 residues. The CDR3, as DNA: TGTGCCTCCAAATGGGGAATGAACACTGAAGCTTTCTTT. Encoded protein: CASKWGMNTEAFF.